Each of the 32 T cell receptor gamma chains below was sequenced from the same sample in a study of human gamma delta and Vdelta1 T cells. TCRdb re-analyzed the PCR reads via CATT. The top ten clones hold roughly 2.4% of a sample with 8,500 to 9,500 gamma-chain clones, roughly 50% of them seen once. For these receptors, no antigen is known. Source material: Vdelta1 gamma-delta T cells from blood grown in culture (DOT cells). The receptors originated from a human donor in good health.

This chain joins TRGV9 and TRGJ1 or TRGJ2. CDR3 length: 15 residues. The junction had 11 bases not matched to a gene; V was cut back by 4 bases and J by 2 bases. Germline V CDR1 and CDR2: GITISATS, ISYDGTV (reference sequence). This CDR3 reads CALWDGKEDYYKKLF. CDR3 DNA: TGTGCCTTGTGGGACGGAAAAGAAGATTATTATAAGAAACTCTTT.

The V gene is TRGV10, the J gene TRGJ1 or TRGJ2. TRGV10 is an open reading frame, and its role is uncertain. The V segment lost 8 bases and the J segment 1 base; nucleotides outside the gene matches: 18. The CDR3 totals 17 residues. The CDR3 sequence: CAAWALSRASNYYKKLF. CDR3 DNA sequence: TGTGCTGCGTGGGCCCTCTCCCGGGCCTCTAATTATTATAAGAAACTCTTT.

A remark on this clone: Only one base separates this from a far larger clonotype, so it likely reflects a read error. The rearrangement joins TRGV4 to TRGJ1 or TRGJ2. The germline V gene has CDR1 EGSTGY and CDR2 YDSYTSSV. V shed 3 bases, J shed 6 bases, and the junction held 2 bases outside the gene matches. The CDR3 length is 11 residues. The CDR3: CATWDFYKKLF. The CDR3 DNA reads as TGTGCCACCTGGGATTTTTATAAGAAACTCTTT.

J is TRGJP1 and V is TRGV8. The germline V gene encodes CDR1 VENAVY and CDR2 YDSYNSRV. CDR3 length: 16 amino acids. V shed 3 bases, J shed 2 bases, and the junction held 9 bases outside the gene matches. The CDR3 sequence: CATWDSGITTGWFKIF. Here the CDR3 DNA reads TGTGCCACCTGGGATTCAGGGATCACCACTGGTTGGTTCAAGATATTT.

V is TRGV8 and J is TRGJ1 or TRGJ2. Germline V lookup: CDR1 VENAVY, CDR2 YDSYNSRV. Unmatched junction bases numbered 4, after V lost 5 bases and J lost 9 bases. This CDR3 contains 10 residues. CDR3 nucleotide sequence: TGTGCCACCTGGGTAGTTAAGAAACTCTTT. It encodes CATWVVKKLF.

In regard to this clone: This specimen includes other DNA sequences encoding the same CDR3. This rearrangement joins TRGV2 to TRGJ1 or TRGJ2. V shed 1 base, J shed 5 bases, and the junction held 2 bases outside the gene matches. The CDR3 contains 12 residues. Germline assignment: CDR1 EGSNGY and CDR2 YDSYNSKV. The CDR3 region has the DNA TGTGCCACCTGGGACGGCGATTATAAGAAACTCTTT. This sequence encodes CATWDGDYKKLF.

The V and J genes are TRGV8 and TRGJ1 or TRGJ2. CDR3 length: 14 amino acids. The V and J ends lost 4 bases and 5 bases, in that order; junction bases with no gene match: 11. The germline gives CDR1 VENAVY, CDR2 YDSYNSRV. The CDR3 reads CATWDGDLNYKKLF. Written as DNA, the CDR3 is TGTGCCACCTGGGACGGCGACCTTAATTATAAGAAACTCTTT.

This clone was found a few times. V is TRGV5 and J is TRGJ1 or TRGJ2. Losses at the gene ends were 9 bases for V and 11 bases for J; bases not matched to a gene: 13. The CDR3 runs 11 residues. In germline, CDR1 is VINAFY, CDR2 YDVSNSKD. CDR3 amino acids: CATRPSPEKLF. The CDR3 nucleotides are TGTGCCACCAGGCCGTCTCCTGAGAAACTCTTT.

This clone was observed a handful of times. The chain joins TRGV5 to TRGJ1 or TRGJ2. Germline V gives CDR1 VINAFY, CDR2 YDVSNSKD. The CDR3 extends over 16 amino acids. The V segment lost 0 bases and the J segment 0 bases; nucleotides outside the gene matches: 8. The CDR3 DNA is TGTGCCACCTGGGACAGGGGAACTATGAATTATTATAAGAAACTCTTT. Its protein product is CATWDRGTMNYYKKLF.

This clone was detected a few times. V is TRGV2 and J is TRGJP2. The CDR3 loop spans 13 amino acids. CDR1 is EGSNGY, CDR2 YDSYNSKV, per germline. J gave up 11 bases and V 0 bases, and 6 bases lay outside the gene matches. DNA of the CDR3: TGTGCCACCTGGGACGGGGGGGTATGGATCAAGACGTTT. Translation gives CATWDGGVWIKTF.

As regards this clone: A much larger clone differs from this one at a single base, so this may be a read error. The chain is built from TRGV8 and TRGJ1 or TRGJ2. This CDR3 region has 11 residues. Germline assignment: CDR1 VENAVY and CDR2 YDSYNSRV. Losses at the gene ends were 4 bases for V and 7 bases for J; bases not matched to a gene: 4. The CDR3 region is CATWDDYKKLF. The CDR3 DNA follows: TGTGCCACCTGGGACGACTATAAGAAACTCTTT.

In regard to this clone: A much larger clone lies a single base off, so this may be a read error. The chain uses TRGV8 and TRGJ1 or TRGJ2. The CDR3 runs 11 residues. Per the germline V gene, CDR1 is VENAVY and CDR2 is YDSYNSRV. V lost 1 base, J lost 8 bases, and 2 bases stayed unmatched. This chain's CDR3 is CATWDSNKKLF. The CDR3, as DNA: TGTGCCACCTGGGATAGTAATAAGAAACTCTTT.

The rearrangement uses TRGV9 and TRGJ1 or TRGJ2. V dropped 4 bases and J dropped 3; count of bases not matched to a gene: 15. The CDR3 spans 16 residues. Germline assignment: CDR1 GITISATS and CDR2 ISYDGTV (reference sequence). Here the CDR3 DNA reads TGTGCCTTGTGGGACTGTATCCGAGGGATTTATTATAAGAAACTCTTT. This gives the protein CALWDCIRGIYYKKLF.

Regarding this clone: An end of the junction differs from the germline gene, which may be a read error. The sample holds other DNA sequences that translate to the same CDR3. V gene TRGV3 combines with J gene TRGJ1 or TRGJ2. This CDR3 region has 13 residues. CDR1 is VTNTFY and CDR2 is YDVSTARD in the germline V gene (reference sequence). The chain's CDR3 is CATWDRPHYKKLF. Written as DNA, the CDR3 is TGTGCCACCTGGGACAGGCCGCATTATAAGAAACTCTTC.

This clone was observed a handful of times. This chain links TRGV2 with TRGJP2. This CDR3 contains 17 residues. Trimming took 0 bases from V and 2 from J; bases not matched to a gene: 9. Germline loops: CDR1 EGSNGY, CDR2 YDSYNSKV. CDR3 DNA: TGTGCCACCTGGGACGGGCCCACCCGGAGTAGTGATTGGATCAAGACGTTT. Translated: CATWDGPTRSSDWIKTF.

This clone was observed a few times. The sample holds other DNA sequences that translate to the same CDR3. The chain uses TRGV3 and TRGJ1 or TRGJ2. The junction had 6 bases not matched to a gene; V was cut back by 0 bases and J by 7 bases. This CDR3 spans 13 amino acids. Germline V gives CDR1 VTNTFY, CDR2 YDVSTARD (reference sequence). Written as DNA, the CDR3 is TGTGCCACCTGGGACAGGCCAAGATATAAGAAACTCTTT. Its translation: CATWDRPRYKKLF.

Worth noting for this clone: This sequence may be a read error, since a much larger clone differs from it by one base. J is TRGJ1 or TRGJ2 and V is TRGV3. Unmatched junction bases numbered 4, after V lost 0 bases and J lost 5 bases. The CDR3 is 13 residues long. Germline V lookup: CDR1 VTNTFY, CDR2 YDVSTARD (reference sequence). The CDR3, as DNA: TGTGCCACCTGGGACAGGCTTCATTATAAGAAACTCTTT. This gives the protein CATWDRLHYKKLF.

This chain joins TRGV5 and TRGJP1. The CDR3 consists of 16 residues. The ends lost 3 bases at V and 0 bases at J; junction bases unmatched: 7. Germline values: CDR1 VINAFY, CDR2 YDVSNSKD. The CDR3 coding sequence is TGTGCCACCTGGGACGGGCCGGATACCACTGGTTGGTTCAAGATATTT. The encoded protein is CATWDGPDTTGWFKIF.

This clone was picked up a small number of times. The chain joins TRGV2 to TRGJ1 or TRGJ2. J was trimmed by 6 bases and V by 0 bases; bases with no gene match: 17. This CDR3 spans 17 amino acids. CDR1 is EGSNGY and CDR2 is YDSYNSKV in the germline V gene. In nucleotides, the CDR3 is TGTGCCACCTGGGACGGGCATCGACCCCATTGGGGTTATAAGAAACTCTTT. It encodes CATWDGHRPHWGYKKLF.

This clone was observed a few times. This chain uses TRGV3 with TRGJP2. The CDR3 has 18 residues. The V segment lost 0 bases and the J segment 2 bases; nucleotides outside the gene matches: 12. Germline V gives CDR1 VTNTFY, CDR2 YDVSTARD (reference sequence). As DNA, the CDR3 is TGTGCCACCTGGGACAGGCTCCCCGTTATAAGTAGTGATTGGATCAAGACGTTT. It encodes CATWDRLPVISSDWIKTF.

This clone was seen only a few times. The rearrangement joins TRGV9 to TRGJ1 or TRGJ2. CDR1 and CDR2 (germline): GITISATS, ISYDGTV (reference sequence). V lost 0 bases, J lost 12 bases, and 8 bases stayed unmatched. This CDR3 region has 12 residues. This chain's CDR3 is CALWEVGFSKLF. The DNA of the CDR3 is TGTGCCTTGTGGGAGGTGGGTTTTTCGAAACTCTTT.

As concerns this clone: A read error is possible here, since a much larger clone lies one base away. At the DNA level, this CDR3 is encoded by other sequences in the same sample as well. This chain uses TRGV3 with TRGJ1 or TRGJ2. The CDR3 covers 14 residues. CDR1 is VTNTFY and CDR2 is YDVSTARD in the germline V gene (reference sequence). V gave up 0 bases and J gave up 4 bases; unmatched junction bases: 6. The CDR3 DNA sequence: TGTGCCACCTGGGACAGGCGAGGGTATTATAAGAAACTCTTT. It translates to CATWDRRGYYKKLF.

As concerns this clone: The sample holds other DNA sequences that translate to the same CDR3. The chain recombines TRGV3 with TRGJ1 or TRGJ2. V shed 0 bases and J 7 bases; nucleotides not matched to a gene: 6. The germline V gene has CDR1 VTNTFY and CDR2 YDVSTARD (reference sequence). The CDR3 has 13 residues. CDR3 DNA: TGTGCCACCTGGGACAGGCCTGGATATAAGAAACTCTTT. It encodes CATWDRPGYKKLF.

The chain combines TRGV4 with TRGJ1 or TRGJ2. The CDR3 is 15 residues long. CDR1 is EGSTGY, CDR2 YDSYTSSV, per germline. The V segment lost 0 bases and the J segment 7 bases; nucleotides outside the gene matches: 12. The DNA for the CDR3 is TGTGCCACCTGGGATGGGCCGGTTTTGGACTATAAGAAACTCTTT. This codes for CATWDGPVLDYKKLF.

The V call is TRGV4, the J call TRGJ1 or TRGJ2. Germline V gene lookup returns CDR1 EGSTGY and CDR2 YDSYTSSV. V shed 1 base and J 3 bases; nucleotides not matched to a gene: 9. The CDR3 runs 15 residues. CDR3 in amino acids: CATWDGIRIYYKKLF. CDR3 nucleotides: TGTGCCACCTGGGATGGAATACGCATTTATTATAAGAAACTCTTT.

This clone was observed a few times. Other nucleotide sequences from this sample produce the same CDR3. The chain joins TRGV10 to TRGJP1. TRGV10 is identified as an open reading frame with a role that is uncertain. V lost 8 bases, J lost 6 bases, and 4 bases stayed unmatched. The CDR3 has 12 residues. The CDR3 here is CAAWDPGWFKIF. The CDR3 nucleotides read TGTGCTGCGTGGGATCCTGGTTGGTTCAAGATATTT.

The chain employs TRGV9 and TRGJP2. Germline V gene lookup returns CDR1 GITISATS and CDR2 ISYDGTV (reference sequence). V was clipped by 5 bases and J by 3 bases; unmatched bases: 9. This CDR3 region has 15 residues. CDR3 residues: CALWVPRGSDWIKTF. CDR3 DNA sequence: TGTGCCTTGTGGGTCCCGAGGGGTAGTGATTGGATCAAGACGTTT.

A few counts support this clone. The rearrangement links TRGV5 to TRGJ1 or TRGJ2. V lost 6 bases to trimming and J lost 3 bases; unmatched junction nucleotides: 8. Germline loops: CDR1 VINAFY, CDR2 YDVSNSKD. The CDR3 runs to 13 residues. The CDR3 DNA is TGTGCCACCTGGTTTTTTATTTATTATAAGAAACTCTTT. Encoded protein: CATWFFIYYKKLF.

The chain couples TRGV9 to TRGJP2. The V gene end was trimmed by 2 bases and the J gene end by 12 bases; junction bases not matched to a gene: 9. This CDR3 comprises 13 residues. The germline gives CDR1 GITISATS, CDR2 ISYDGTV (reference sequence). DNA of the CDR3: TGTGCCTTGTGGGAGGCTTGCGTCGGGATCAAGACGTTT. This gives the protein CALWEACVGIKTF.

This chain uses TRGV5 with TRGJ1 or TRGJ2. CDR1 and CDR2 from the germline V gene are VINAFY and YDVSNSKD. This CDR3 is 12 amino acids long. After removal of 3 bases from V and 8 bases from J, the junction contained 7 bases not matched to a gene. The CDR3: CATWDGHDKKLF. The DNA for the CDR3 is TGTGCCACCTGGGACGGACACGATAAGAAACTCTTT.

The V gene is TRGV8, the J gene TRGJ1 or TRGJ2. The length of the CDR3 is 14 residues. Germline CDR1 is VENAVY and CDR2 is YDSYNSRV. Germline trimming cut 5 bases from V and 0 bases from J; bases unmatched to any gene: 7. CDR3 in DNA: TGTGCCACCTGGGTATATTCGAATTATTATAAGAAACTCTTT. Translating gives CATWVYSNYYKKLF.

The V and J genes are TRGV3 and TRGJP2. Germline values: CDR1 VTNTFY, CDR2 YDVSTARD (reference sequence). Trimming took 1 base from V and 10 from J; bases not matched to a gene: 6. CDR3 length equals 13 residues. CDR3 in amino acids: CATWDRRGWIKTF. CDR3 nucleotide sequence: TGTGCCACCTGGGACAGAAGGGGTTGGATCAAGACGTTT.